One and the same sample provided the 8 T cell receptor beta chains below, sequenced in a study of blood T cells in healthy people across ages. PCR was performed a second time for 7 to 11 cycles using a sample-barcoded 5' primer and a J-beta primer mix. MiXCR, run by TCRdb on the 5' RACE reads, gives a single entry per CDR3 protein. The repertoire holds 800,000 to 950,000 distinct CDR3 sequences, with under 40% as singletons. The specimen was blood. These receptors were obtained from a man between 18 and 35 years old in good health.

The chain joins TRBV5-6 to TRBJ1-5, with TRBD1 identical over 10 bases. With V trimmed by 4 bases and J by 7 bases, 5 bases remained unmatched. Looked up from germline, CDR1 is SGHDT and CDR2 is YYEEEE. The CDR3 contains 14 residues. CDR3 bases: TGTGCCAGCAGCCAGGGACAGGGGATGCAGCCCCAGCATTTT. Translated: CASSQGQGMQPQHF.

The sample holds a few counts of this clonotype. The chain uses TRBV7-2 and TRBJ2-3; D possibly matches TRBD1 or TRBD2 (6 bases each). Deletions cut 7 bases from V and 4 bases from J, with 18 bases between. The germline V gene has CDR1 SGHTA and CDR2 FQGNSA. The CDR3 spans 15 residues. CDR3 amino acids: CASTRASGAADTQYF. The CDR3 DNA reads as TGTGCCAGCACAAGGGCCTCGGGGGCGGCAGATACGCAGTATTTT.

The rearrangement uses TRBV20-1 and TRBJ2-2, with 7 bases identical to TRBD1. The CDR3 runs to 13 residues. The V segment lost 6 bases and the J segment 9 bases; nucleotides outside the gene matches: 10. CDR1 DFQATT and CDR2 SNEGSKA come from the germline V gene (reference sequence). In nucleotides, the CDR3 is TGCAGTGCGGAAGACAGGGAATCCCGGGAGCTGTTTTTT. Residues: CSAEDRESRELFF.

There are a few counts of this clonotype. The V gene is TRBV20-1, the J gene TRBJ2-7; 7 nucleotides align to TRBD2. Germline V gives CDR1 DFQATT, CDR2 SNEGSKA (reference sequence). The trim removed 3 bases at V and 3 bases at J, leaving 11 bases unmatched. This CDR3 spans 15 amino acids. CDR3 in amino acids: CSARRPSGARYEQYF. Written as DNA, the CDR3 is TGCAGTGCTAGGAGACCTAGCGGAGCCCGCTACGAGCAGTACTTC.

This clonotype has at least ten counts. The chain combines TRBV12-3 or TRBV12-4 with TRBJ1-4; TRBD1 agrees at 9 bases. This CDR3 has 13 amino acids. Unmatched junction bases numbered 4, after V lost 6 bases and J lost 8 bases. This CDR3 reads CASSHTGGEKLFF. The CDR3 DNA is TGTGCCAGCAGCCACACAGGGGGCGAAAAACTGTTTTTT.

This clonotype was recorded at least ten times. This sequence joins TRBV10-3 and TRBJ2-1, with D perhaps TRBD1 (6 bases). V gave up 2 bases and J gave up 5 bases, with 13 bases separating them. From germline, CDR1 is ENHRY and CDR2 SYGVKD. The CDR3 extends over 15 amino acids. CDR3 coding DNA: TGTGCCATCAGTGAGGGGGACACGGGCCACAATGAGCAGTTCTTC. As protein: CAISEGDTGHNEQFF.

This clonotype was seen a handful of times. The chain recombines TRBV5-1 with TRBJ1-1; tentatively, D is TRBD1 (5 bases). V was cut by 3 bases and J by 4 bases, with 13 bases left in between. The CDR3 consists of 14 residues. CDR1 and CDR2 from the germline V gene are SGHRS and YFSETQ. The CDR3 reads CASSSGAFGTEAFF. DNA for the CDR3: TGCGCCAGCAGCTCCGGGGCCTTCGGCACTGAAGCTTTCTTT.

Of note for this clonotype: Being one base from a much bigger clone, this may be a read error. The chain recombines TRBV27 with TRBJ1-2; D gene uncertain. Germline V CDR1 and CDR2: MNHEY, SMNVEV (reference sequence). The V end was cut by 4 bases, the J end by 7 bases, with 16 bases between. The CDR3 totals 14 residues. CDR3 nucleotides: TGTGCCAGCAGTTCGTCCGGCGGGAGCGGTGGCTACACCTTC. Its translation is CASSSSGGSGGYTF.